This entry lists 12 T cell receptor beta chains sequenced from one sample in a study of T-cell reconstitution after alpha-beta-depleted transplantation in children. Unique molecular identifiers featured in how the TCRbeta library was prepared. TCRdb independently ran MiXCR on the PCR reads; one entry per CDR3 protein. The repertoire holds about 110,000 distinct CDR3 sequences, with around a tenth as singletons. The input for sequencing was PBMCs, taken before TCRalphabeta/CD19-depleted stem cell transplant. All receptors come from a boy under 10 years old with acute lymphoblastic leukemia, due to receive a stem cell transplant.

This clonotype was observed a handful of times. The CDR3 nucleotides read TGCAGTGCCACGACTACAAGGGACACAGATACGCAGTATTTT. It encodes CSATTTRDTDTQYF. V and J are TRBV20-1 and TRBJ2-3, with a possible D match to TRBD2 (5 bases). Looked up from germline, CDR1 is DFQATT and CDR2 is SNEGSKA (reference sequence). There are 14 residues in the CDR3. V dropped 6 bases and J dropped 2 bases, with 15 bases sitting between them.

This clonotype was seen more than once but under ten times. The V call is TRBV5-1, the J call TRBJ2-1, with 8 bases matching TRBD2. This CDR3 is built from 15 residues. J gave up 11 bases and V 5 bases, and 15 bases lay outside the gene matches. Germline V lookup: CDR1 SGHRS, CDR2 YFSETQ. CDR3 protein: CASSPSGRPGGQQFF. As DNA, the CDR3 is TGCGCCAGCAGTCCTAGCGGGCGGCCTGGGGGACAGCAGTTCTTC.

The table lists this clonotype with many counts. The V and J genes are TRBV12-3 or TRBV12-4 and TRBJ2-3; D is unclear. Deletions cut 3 bases from V and 11 bases from J, with 12 bases between. The CDR3 totals 12 residues. CDR3 amino acids: CASSLVLSWQYF. Here the CDR3 DNA reads TGTGCCAGCAGTTTGGTCCTGTCGTGGCAGTATTTT.

The V gene is TRBV5-6, the J gene TRBJ1-1, with D perhaps matching TRBD1 (5 bases). The V end lost 2 bases, the J end lost 1 base, and 15 bases lay between the germline ends. The CDR3 contains 16 residues. Germline V gene sequence: CDR1 SGHDT, CDR2 YYEEEE. The CDR3 DNA reads as TGTGCCAGCAGCTTCTGGGACTTAATGCGGAACACTGAAGCTTTCTTT. It encodes CASSFWDLMRNTEAFF. The full variable domain, its missing parts supplied by reference TRBV5-6 and TRBJ1-1, is DAGVTQSPTHLIKTRGQQVTLRCSPKSGHDTVSWYQQALGQGPQFIFQYYEEEERQRGNFPDRFSGHQFPNYSSELNVNALLLGDSALYLCASSFWDLMRNTEAFFGQGTRLTVV.

V and J are TRBV20-1 and TRBJ2-3; D is perhaps TRBD1 (5 bases). The CDR3 length is 15 residues. V was cut by 2 bases and J by 3 bases, with 15 bases left in between. The germline V gene has CDR1 DFQATT and CDR2 SNEGSKA (reference sequence). This CDR3 is CSARKGASWTDTQYF. For the CDR3, the DNA is TGCAGTGCTAGAAAAGGGGCTTCATGGACAGATACGCAGTATTTT.

This clonotype was observed many times. This chain connects TRBV7-6 to TRBJ2-1; 9 bases line up with TRBD1. The CDR3 sequence is 16 residues long. V trimming: 4 bases; J trimming: 11 bases; junction bases outside the gene matches: 15. Germline CDR1 reads SGHVS; CDR2 reads FNYEAQ. This chain's CDR3 is CASSSAAGTGSVKQFF. CDR3 coding DNA: TGTGCCAGCAGCTCCGCCGCCGGGACAGGGTCTGTAAAGCAGTTCTTC.

This clonotype has at least ten counts. The V gene is TRBV10-3, the J gene TRBJ2-7; 9 positions agree with TRBD1. This CDR3 has 14 residues. The V segment lost 6 bases and the J segment 7 bases; nucleotides outside the gene matches: 10. Germline V CDR1 and CDR2: ENHRY, SYGVKD. The CDR3 region is CAISSGQGQGEQYF. The DNA for the CDR3 is TGTGCCATCAGCTCGGGACAGGGCCAAGGGGAGCAGTACTTC.

This clonotype was seen at least ten times. This chain links TRBV5-1 with TRBJ2-7, with TRBD1 identical over 9 bases. Per germline, CDR1 SGHRS and CDR2 YFSETQ. The CDR3 totals 19 residues. The V segment lost 3 bases and the J segment 3 bases; nucleotides outside the gene matches: 19. DNA of the CDR3: TGCGCCAGCAGCTCACCGGGACAGGGAACGGTATCGACACTCTACGAGCAGTACTTC. Protein: CASSSPGQGTVSTLYEQYF.

This clonotype was observed a few times. V gene TRBV5-1 combines with J gene TRBJ2-1; 11 positions match TRBD2. Germline CDR1 and CDR2: SGHRS and YFSETQ. The V and J ends lost 0 bases and 5 bases, in that order; junction bases with no gene match: 10. This CDR3 is 18 amino acids long. CDR3: CASSLEQISGRGDNEQFF. The CDR3 DNA is TGCGCCAGCAGCTTGGAACAGATTAGCGGGAGGGGCGACAATGAGCAGTTCTTC.

This clonotype occurred many times. The chain links TRBV14 to TRBJ2-1, with a tentative D call TRBD1 (6 bases). CDR1 and CDR2 from the germline V gene are SGHDN and FVKESK. Trimming removed 4 bases from V and 0 bases from J, with 16 bases in between. The CDR3 spans 17 residues. For the CDR3, the DNA is TGTGCCAGCAGCCCCTACCTGGACAGAGACTCCTACAATGAGCAGTTCTTC. Translated: CASSPYLDRDSYNEQFF.

J is TRBJ2-3 and V is TRBV29-1; D is ambiguous. The ends were cut back, 2 bases at V and 4 bases at J, with 13 bases in the middle. The CDR3 extends over 14 amino acids. Looked up from germline, CDR1 is SQVTM and CDR2 is ANQGSEA. The CDR3 sequence: CSVERVAVADTQYF. The CDR3 DNA sequence: TGCAGCGTTGAAAGGGTAGCAGTGGCAGATACGCAGTATTTT.

This clonotype showed up many times. The chain has TRBV20-1 and TRBJ2-5; perhaps TRBD2 as D (6 bases). V was cut by 2 bases and J by 5 bases, with 15 bases left in between. Germline assignment: CDR1 DFQATT and CDR2 SNEGSKA (reference sequence). This CDR3 spans 14 amino acids. CDR3 sequence (DNA): TGCAGTGCTAGAAGGGCGGGGCTCGCGGAGACCCAGTACTTC. Translated: CSARRAGLAETQYF.